The sample holds one count of the clone carrying this TCR beta chain. The data derive from a study of blood T cell repertoires in COVID-19. For the study at large: Samples representing acute and convalescent COVID-19 were sourced from the United States, Italy and Spain. In each case, the material was cDNA or gDNA derived from T cells, B-cell-depleted T cells, or PBMCs.

Libraries were prepared by immunoSEQ multiplex PCR; TCRdb keeps only in-frame clonotypes and omits some of them. The sample includes more than 150,000 clones, 79% of them seen just once. Sequenced input: peripheral blood. This clonotype originated in a man aged 60 to 75 with active or convalescent COVID-19.

This CDR3 reads CASSPPRFGYNEQFF. The CDR3 DNA is TGTGCCAGCAGCCCCCCGAGGTTTGGGTACAATGAGCAGTTCTTC. J is TRBJ2-1 and V is TRBV7-9; no definite D call. The CDR3 length is 15 residues. Between the trimmed V and J ends, which lost 5 bases and 4 bases, there was a span of 15 bases. Germline V gives CDR1 SEHNR, CDR2 FQNEAQ (reference sequence).